A single sample gave rise to the 29 T cell receptor beta chains below, sequenced in a study of blood T cell repertoires in COVID-19. Profiled with immunoSEQ multiplex PCR; TCRdb holds only in-frame clones, not every one. Of roughly 86,000 clones listed, under 85% are singletons. The sequencing input was peripheral blood. The receptors stem from a woman of 80 years or more with COVID-19, enrolled during active disease.

The chain uses TRBV29-1 and TRBJ2-5; 8 nucleotides agree with TRBD2. CDR3 size: 13 residues. Germline loops: CDR1 SQVTM, CDR2 ANQGSEA. The J segment lost 4 bases and the V segment lost 3 bases, leaving 4 bases of the junction unmatched. In DNA, the CDR3 is TGCAGCGTTGAGACTAGCGTTGGAGAGACCCAGTACTTC. Its protein is CSVETSVGETQYF.

The chain recombines TRBV5-1 with TRBJ1-4; 7 nucleotides agree with TRBD1. CDR1 is SGHRS, CDR2 YFSETQ, per germline. The CDR3 extends over 14 amino acids. J gave up 7 bases and V 5 bases, and 8 bases lay outside the gene matches. The CDR3 coding sequence is TGCGCCAGCAGACCAGGGGGGTTGAGTGAAAAACTGTTTTTT. Its translation is CASRPGGLSEKLFF.

The table lists this clone with a few counts. V and J are TRBV7-9 and TRBJ2-7; 9 bases fit TRBD1. CDR3 length equals 15 residues. Germline CDR1 reads SEHNR; CDR2 reads FQNEAQ (reference sequence). V was clipped by 5 bases and J by 2 bases; unmatched bases: 7. CDR3 protein: CASSPGTGTTYEQYF. CDR3 DNA: TGTGCCAGCAGCCCAGGGACAGGGACAACCTACGAGCAGTACTTC.

In its sample, this clone was seen once. This chain joins TRBV5-1 and TRBJ2-7; possible D gene TRBD2, 6 bases. Germline-derived CDR1 and CDR2 are SGHRS and YFSETQ. Trimming pared 7 bases from V and 3 bases from J, leaving 14 bases between. The CDR3 length is 13 residues. CDR3 residues: CASGSGPGYEQYF. CDR3 in DNA: TGCGCCAGCGGAAGCGGGCCCGGCTACGAGCAGTACTTC.

This clone was counted a few times. The chain is built from TRBV7-9 and TRBJ2-7; D is uncertain. Germline V gene lookup returns CDR1 SEHNR and CDR2 FQNEAQ (reference sequence). Trimming left V 0 bases short and J 0 bases short, with 6 bases between. This CDR3 is built from 14 residues. CDR3 nucleotides: TGTGCCAGCAGCTTAGCTCGTTCCTCCTACGAGCAGTACTTC. It specifies CASSLARSSYEQYF.

In its sample, this clone was seen once. The rearrangement links TRBV27 to TRBJ1-2; D might be TRBD1 (6 bases). The V gene's germline CDR1 is MNHEY and CDR2 SMNVEV (reference sequence). With 5 bases removed from V and 1 base from J, the gap between germline ends came to 8 bases. The CDR3 covers 13 residues. The CDR3: CASSPQGNYGYTF. CDR3 nucleotides: TGTGCCAGCAGTCCACAGGGTAACTATGGCTACACCTTC.

The chain recombines TRBV28 with TRBJ2-3; D is possibly TRBD2 (5 bases). Per germline, CDR1 MDHEN and CDR2 SYDVKM. The CDR3 has 17 residues. V was pared by 6 bases and J by 2 bases, with 21 bases between. CDR3 region: CASSRPPGSFNTDTQYF. In nucleotides, the CDR3 is TGTGCCAGCAGCCGCCCCCCGGGAAGCTTCAACACAGATACGCAGTATTTT.

The chain recombines TRBV5-6 with TRBJ2-7, with TRBD1 matching 7 bases. The CDR3 is 13 residues long. Trimming removed 4 bases from V and 2 bases from J; junction bases left unmatched: 3. Germline V gene sequence: CDR1 SGHDT, CDR2 YYEEEE. The CDR3 loop is CASSPGTAYEQYF. In DNA form, the CDR3 reads TGTGCCAGCAGCCCCGGGACAGCCTACGAGCAGTACTTC.

The J gene is TRBJ2-7, the V gene TRBV19, with TRBD2 identical over 7 bases. With 6 bases clipped from V and 2 bases from J, the junction kept 10 bases outside the gene matches. Germline loops: CDR1 LNHDA, CDR2 SQIVND (reference sequence). This CDR3 region has 15 residues. CDR3 amino acids: CASSPGGRRAYEQYF. The CDR3, as DNA: TGTGCCAGTAGCCCCGGGGGGAGACGAGCCTACGAGCAGTACTTC.

Concerning this clone: Within the sample, other DNA sequences also encode this same CDR3. This chain links TRBV5-1 with TRBJ2-1; 7 bases line up with TRBD1. This CDR3 is built from 13 residues. The ends lost 4 bases at V and 3 bases at J; junction bases unmatched: 1. CDR1 is SGHRS, CDR2 YFSETQ, per germline. CDR3 bases: TGCGCCAGCAGCAGGGACAGCTACAATGAGCAGTTCTTC. Protein: CASSRDSYNEQFF.

The chain employs TRBV7-8 and TRBJ1-2, with 11 bases lining up with TRBD1. J was trimmed by 8 bases and V by 3 bases; bases with no gene match: 5. This CDR3 spans 14 amino acids. Germline V gene data show CDR1 as SGHVS and CDR2 as FQNEAQ. CDR3: CASSLRTGGEGYTF. The DNA of the CDR3 is TGTGCCAGCAGCTTGAGGACAGGGGGCGAGGGCTACACCTTC.

The chain is built from TRBV18 and TRBJ1-3; a weak D match, TRBD1 (6 bases). The CDR3 totals 13 residues. Per germline, CDR1 KGHSH and CDR2 LQKENI. The V end lost 8 bases, the J end lost 0 bases, and 8 bases lay between the germline ends. The chain's CDR3 is CASGQNSGNTIYF. The CDR3, as DNA: TGTGCCAGCGGACAGAACTCTGGAAACACCATATATTTT.

This chain joins TRBV7-2 and TRBJ2-1; D is unresolved. The V gene's germline CDR1 is SGHTA and CDR2 FQGNSA. The CDR3 is made up of 13 amino acids. With 0 bases removed from V and 10 bases from J, the gap between germline ends came to 10 bases. CDR3 amino acids: CASSLARLGEQFF. DNA of the CDR3: TGTGCCAGCAGCTTAGCGCGACTCGGAGAGCAGTTCTTC.

The gene calls are TRBV2 and TRBJ2-2, with D possibly TRBD2 on 6 matching bases. The CDR3 is made up of 16 amino acids. Germline values: CDR1 SNHLY, CDR2 FYNNEI. Trimming took off 3 bases at V and 0 bases at J, with 11 bases between the two ends. The CDR3 coding sequence is TGTGCCAGCAGTGATCGCGGGGCAGCGAACACCGGGGAGCTGTTTTTT. This encodes CASSDRGAANTGELFF.

The J gene is TRBJ2-4, the V gene TRBV4-2; 8 bases are shared with TRBD2. V lost 0 bases to trimming and J lost 0 bases; unmatched junction nucleotides: 10. This CDR3 has 19 amino acids. The germline V gene has CDR1 LGHNA and CDR2 YNFKEQ. DNA for the CDR3: TGTGCCAGCAGCCAAGATTTGGCTAGCGGGCCACTAGCCAAAAACATTCAGTACTTC. It encodes CASSQDLASGPLAKNIQYF.

The chain employs TRBV19 and TRBJ2-5, with TRBD2 matching over 10 bases. The V and J ends lost 5 bases and 5 bases, in that order; junction bases with no gene match: 8. This CDR3 region has 15 residues. Germline assignment: CDR1 LNHDA and CDR2 SQIVND (reference sequence). The CDR3 sequence is CASSASGSLGETQYF. In nucleotides, the CDR3 is TGTGCCAGTAGTGCTAGCGGGAGCCTCGGGGAGACCCAGTACTTC.

The rearrangement uses TRBV7-8 and TRBJ2-2; 9 bases align to TRBD2. Germline CDR1 is SGHVS and CDR2 is FQNEAQ. V lost 2 bases, J lost 5 bases, and 15 bases stayed unmatched. The CDR3 spans 19 residues. Here the CDR3 DNA reads TGTGCCAGCAGCTTATTCGCAAGTAGCGGGAGATCTTGGACCGGGGAGCTGTTTTTT. Protein: CASSLFASSGRSWTGELFF.

Only a few counts were recorded for this clone. The chain recombines TRBV28 with TRBJ1-6, with 8 bases identical to TRBD1. The germline V gene has CDR1 MDHEN and CDR2 SYDVKM. V lost 6 bases, J lost 7 bases, and 5 bases stayed unmatched. The CDR3 consists of 14 residues. CDR3 amino acids: CASRRTGYNSPLHF. The DNA of the CDR3 is TGTGCCAGCAGGCGGACAGGGTACAATTCACCCCTCCACTTT.

This rearrangement joins TRBV6-5 to TRBJ2-2; tentatively, D is TRBD1 (6 bases). The CDR3 is made up of 15 amino acids. The germline V gene encodes CDR1 MNHEY and CDR2 SVGAGI. V lost 5 bases and J lost 6, with 16 bases in between. The CDR3 loop is CASSPLTGFAGELFF. CDR3 DNA: TGTGCCAGCAGTCCTTTAACAGGGTTCGCCGGGGAGCTGTTTTTT.

The chain is built from TRBV14 and TRBJ2-7; perhaps TRBD1 as D (6 bases). The CDR3 spans 16 residues. Germline lookup yields CDR1 SGHDN and CDR2 FVKESK. V gave up 4 bases and J gave up 5 bases, with 21 bases separating them. The CDR3 nucleotides are TGTGCCAGCAGCCGACAGTCCGGGACAATATTCCACGAGCAGTACTTC. Residues: CASSRQSGTIFHEQYF.

This sequence joins TRBV10-3 and TRBJ1-1; TRBD1 matches 12 bases. Trimming took 5 bases from V and 4 from J; bases not matched to a gene: 5. Germline V gene sequence: CDR1 ENHRY, CDR2 SYGVKD. The CDR3 covers 15 residues. CDR3 amino acids: CAISNRDRGPTEAFF. CDR3 nucleotides: TGTGCCATCAGTAACCGGGACAGGGGGCCCACTGAAGCTTTCTTT.

The rearrangement links TRBV6-5 to TRBJ1-1; D is uncertain. CDR3 size: 13 residues. The V end was cut by 7 bases, the J end by 4 bases, with 13 bases between. Germline-derived CDR1 and CDR2 are MNHEY and SVGAGI. The CDR3: CASNSQVSTEAFF. The CDR3, as DNA: TGTGCCAGCAATAGTCAGGTGAGCACTGAAGCTTTCTTT.

The chain recombines TRBV5-6 with TRBJ2-1, with D perhaps matching TRBD1 (6 bases). The germline V gene has CDR1 SGHDT and CDR2 YYEEEE. Trimming removed 2 bases at V and 0 bases at J, with 12 bases between. The length of the CDR3 is 16 residues. The CDR3, as DNA: TGTGCCAGCAGCTTAGGGGGACCCCGCTCCTACAATGAGCAGTTCTTC. Amino acids: CASSLGGPRSYNEQFF.

The chain is built from TRBV9 and TRBJ2-2, with TRBD2 matching over 14 bases. Germline assignment: CDR1 SGDLS and CDR2 YYNGEE. CDR3 length: 19 residues. Losses at the gene ends were 3 bases for V and 3 bases for J; bases not matched to a gene: 10. CDR3 coding DNA: TGTGCCAGCAGCGCACCGGGACTAGCGGGAGTTACGGACACCGGGGAGCTGTTTTTT. Residues: CASSAPGLAGVTDTGELFF.

Only a few counts were recorded for this clone. The gene calls are TRBV10-3 and TRBJ1-2; 8 bases are shared with TRBD1. CDR3 length: 15 amino acids. Per germline, CDR1 ENHRY and CDR2 SYGVKD. Trimming at V came to 0 bases and at J to 6 bases, leaving 6 bases not matched to a gene. The CDR3 protein is CAISESQGALNGYTF. CDR3 DNA: TGTGCCATCAGTGAGTCGCAGGGGGCGCTTAATGGCTACACCTTC.

The DNA for the CDR3 is TGTGCCAGCAGTCCCTACTGGCGGGGCACAGATACGCAGTATTTT. It codes for CASSPYWRGTDTQYF. The gene calls are TRBV28 and TRBJ2-3; a weak D match, TRBD2 (5 bases). CDR3 length equals 15 residues. Deletions cut 5 bases from V and 1 base from J, with 13 bases between. Germline V gene data show CDR1 as MDHEN and CDR2 as SYDVKM.

In this sample, this clone turned up once. The chain is built from TRBV28 and TRBJ1-2; D gene uncertain. The CDR3 covers 12 residues. The germline V gene has CDR1 MDHEN and CDR2 SYDVKM. Trimming pared 6 bases from V and 4 bases from J, leaving 9 bases between. CDR3 in amino acids: CASSLSAYGYTF. The CDR3 bases are TGTGCCAGCAGCCTAAGTGCCTATGGCTACACCTTC.

There are a few counts of this clone. The CDR3 sequence is CASKRQGWDQPQHF. DNA for the CDR3: TGTGCCAGCAAAAGACAGGGGTGGGATCAGCCCCAGCATTTT. The gene calls are TRBV28 and TRBJ1-5; 8 nucleotides match TRBD1. The V gene's germline CDR1 is MDHEN and CDR2 SYDVKM. The CDR3 consists of 14 residues. The J segment lost 5 bases and the V segment lost 7 bases, leaving 7 bases of the junction unmatched.

The rearrangement joins TRBV20-1 to TRBJ2-7; D is perhaps TRBD1 (5 bases). The V and J ends lost 3 bases and 4 bases respectively, with 13 bases between them. CDR1 and CDR2 (germline): DFQATT, SNEGSKA (reference sequence). The CDR3 has 13 residues. CDR3 sequence reads: CSASEDTRYEQYF. The CDR3 DNA is TGCAGTGCTAGTGAGGACACGAGATACGAGCAGTACTTC.